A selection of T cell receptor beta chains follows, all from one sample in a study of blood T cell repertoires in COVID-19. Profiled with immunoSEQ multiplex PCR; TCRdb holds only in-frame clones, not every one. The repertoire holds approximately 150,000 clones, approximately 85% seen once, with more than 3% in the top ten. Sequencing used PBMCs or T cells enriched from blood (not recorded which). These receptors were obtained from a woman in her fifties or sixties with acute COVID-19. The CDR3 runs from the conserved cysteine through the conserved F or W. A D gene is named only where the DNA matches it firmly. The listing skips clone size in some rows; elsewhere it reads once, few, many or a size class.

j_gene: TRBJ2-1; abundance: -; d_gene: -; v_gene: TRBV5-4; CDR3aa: CASSFTTYSNNEQFF; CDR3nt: TGTGCCAGCAGCTTCACTACATACTCTAACAATGAGCAGTTCTTC
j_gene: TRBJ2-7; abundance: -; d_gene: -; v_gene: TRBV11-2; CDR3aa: CASSLNSRGTYEQYF; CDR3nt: TGTGCCAGCAGCTTAAATAGTAGGGGCACCTACGAGCAGTACTTC
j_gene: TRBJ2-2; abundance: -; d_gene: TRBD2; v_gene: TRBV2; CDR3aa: CASSVLVREFPGELFF; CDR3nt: TGTGCCAGCAGTGTTTTAGTGCGGGAGTTCCCCGGGGAGCTGTTTTTT
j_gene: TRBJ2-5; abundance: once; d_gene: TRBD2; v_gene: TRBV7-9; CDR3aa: CASNLAGATGETQYF; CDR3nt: TGTGCCAGCAACCTAGCGGGAGCGACGGGGGAGACCCAGTACTTC
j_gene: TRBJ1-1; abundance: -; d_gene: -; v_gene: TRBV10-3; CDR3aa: CAISFGGNTEAFF; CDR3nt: TGTGCCATCAGCTTTGGCGGGAACACTGAAGCTTTCTTT
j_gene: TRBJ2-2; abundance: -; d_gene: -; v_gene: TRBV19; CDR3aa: CASKPGAGQPGELFF; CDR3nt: TGTGCCAGTAAACCCGGCGCAGGGCAACCCGGGGAGCTGTTTTTT
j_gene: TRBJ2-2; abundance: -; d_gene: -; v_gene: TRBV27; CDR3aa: CASSRLIDAGELFF; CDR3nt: TGTGCCAGCAGCCGACTGATTGACGCCGGGGAGCTGTTTTTT
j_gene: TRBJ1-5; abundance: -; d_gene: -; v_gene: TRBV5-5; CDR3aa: CASSRGGGYSNQPQHF; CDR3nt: TGTGCCAGCAGCAGGGGGGGCGGGTATAGCAATCAGCCCCAGCATTTT
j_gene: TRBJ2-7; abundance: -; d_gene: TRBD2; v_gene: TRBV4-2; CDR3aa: CASSQDAGTSGRSEQYF; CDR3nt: TGTGCCAGCAGCCAAGACGCCGGGACTAGCGGGAGAAGCGAGCAGTACTTC
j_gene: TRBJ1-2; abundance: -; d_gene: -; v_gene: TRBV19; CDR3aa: CASSKGQTNNYGYTF; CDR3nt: TGTGCCAGTAGTAAGGGGCAGACAAATAACTATGGCTACACCTTC
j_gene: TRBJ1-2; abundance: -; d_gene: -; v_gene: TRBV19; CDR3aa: CASSIGSGYTF; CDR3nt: TGTGCCAGTAGTATTGGGAGCGGCTACACCTTC
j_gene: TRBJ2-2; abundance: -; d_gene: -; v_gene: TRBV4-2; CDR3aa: CASSPREGAGSGELFF; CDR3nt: TGTGCCAGCAGCCCCCGTGAAGGGGCAGGTTCCGGGGAGCTGTTTTTT
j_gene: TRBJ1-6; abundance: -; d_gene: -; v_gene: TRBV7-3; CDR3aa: CASSFQGAGYNSPLHF; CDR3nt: TGTGCCAGCAGCTTCCAAGGGGCAGGATATAATTCACCCCTCCACTTT
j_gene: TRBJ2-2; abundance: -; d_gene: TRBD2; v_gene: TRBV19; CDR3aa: CASSLTGGGELFF; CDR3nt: TGTGCCAGTTCGCTGACGGGGGGCGGGGAGCTGTTTTTT
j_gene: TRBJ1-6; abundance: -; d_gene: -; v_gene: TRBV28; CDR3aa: CASSLTTAYNSPLHF; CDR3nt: TGTGCCAGCAGTTTAACAACAGCCTATAATTCACCCCTCCACTTT
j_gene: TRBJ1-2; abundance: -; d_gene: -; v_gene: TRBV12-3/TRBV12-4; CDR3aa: CASREGANYGYTF; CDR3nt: TGTGCCAGCAGGGAGGGCGCAAACTATGGCTACACCTTC
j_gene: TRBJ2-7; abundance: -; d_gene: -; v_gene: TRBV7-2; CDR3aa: CASSLTGPGYEQYF; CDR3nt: TGTGCCAGCAGCTTAACAGGGCCTGGGTACGAGCAGTACTTC
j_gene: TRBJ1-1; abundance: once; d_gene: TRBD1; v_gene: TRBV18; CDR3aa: CASSPPGTGGSEAFF; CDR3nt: TGTGCCAGCTCACCGCCTGGGACAGGGGGCTCTGAAGCTTTCTTT
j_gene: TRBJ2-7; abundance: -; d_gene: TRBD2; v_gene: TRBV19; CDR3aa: CASSTRLAGGSPVYEQYF; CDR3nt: TGTGCCAGTAGTACCCGACTAGCGGGAGGTTCCCCGGTCTACGAGCAGTACTTC
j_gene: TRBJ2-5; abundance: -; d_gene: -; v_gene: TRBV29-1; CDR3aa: CSVGRLGETQYF; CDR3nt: TGCAGCGTGGGTAGACTGGGAGAGACCCAGTACTTC
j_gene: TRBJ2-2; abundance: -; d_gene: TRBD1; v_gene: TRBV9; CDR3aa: CASSVAPGQGETGELFF; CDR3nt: TGTGCCAGCAGCGTAGCACCTGGACAGGGGGAGACCGGGGAGCTGTTTTTT
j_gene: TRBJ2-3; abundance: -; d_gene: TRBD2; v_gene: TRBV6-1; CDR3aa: CASSDLAGEGGTDTQYF; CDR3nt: TGTGCCAGCAGTGACTTAGCGGGAGAGGGGGGCACAGATACGCAGTATTTT
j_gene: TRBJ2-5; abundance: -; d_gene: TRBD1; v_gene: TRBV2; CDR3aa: CASSVSRDRGIQETQYF; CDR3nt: TGTGCCAGCAGCGTGAGCCGCGACAGGGGGATACAAGAGACCCAGTACTTC
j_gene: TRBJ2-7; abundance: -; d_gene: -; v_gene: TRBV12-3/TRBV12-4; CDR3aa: CASMGTLSYEQYF; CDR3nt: TGTGCCAGCATGGGGACTCTCTCCTACGAGCAGTACTTC
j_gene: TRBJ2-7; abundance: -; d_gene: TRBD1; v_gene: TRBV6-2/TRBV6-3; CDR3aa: CASSRLPVTGAVGEQYF; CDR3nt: TGTGCCAGCAGCCGCCTTCCGGTTACAGGGGCGGTTGGGGAGCAGTACTTC
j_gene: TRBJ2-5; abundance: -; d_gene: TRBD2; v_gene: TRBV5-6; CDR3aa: CASSSAAFWTSAGETQYF; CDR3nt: TGTGCCAGCAGCTCCGCCGCGTTTTGGACTAGCGCTGGGGAGACCCAGTACTTC
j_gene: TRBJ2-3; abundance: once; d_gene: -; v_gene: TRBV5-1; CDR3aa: CASRHPRQGGSSGRTDTQYF; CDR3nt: TGCGCCAGCAGGCACCCCAGACAGGGGGGGTCCAGCGGGAGAACAGATACGCAGTATTTT
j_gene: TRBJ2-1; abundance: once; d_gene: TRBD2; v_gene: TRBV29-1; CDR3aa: CSVEASGSINNEQFF; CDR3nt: TGCAGCGTTGAAGCTAGCGGGAGTATAAACAATGAGCAGTTCTTC
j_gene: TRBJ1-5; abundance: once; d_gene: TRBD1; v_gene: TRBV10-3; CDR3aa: CAISDQGAINQPQHF; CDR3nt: TGTGCCATCAGTGATCAGGGGGCGATCAATCAGCCCCAGCATTTT
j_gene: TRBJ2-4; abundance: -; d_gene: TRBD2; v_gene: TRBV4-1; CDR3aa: CASSQGAVAGKLAKNIQYF; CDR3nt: TGCGCCAGCAGCCAAGGGGCGGTAGCGGGAAAACTAGCCAAAAACATTCAGTACTTC
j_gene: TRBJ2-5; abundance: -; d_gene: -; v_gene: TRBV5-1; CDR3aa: CASSLAGRETQYF; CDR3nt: TGCGCCAGCAGCTTGGCGGGGAGAGAGACCCAGTACTTC
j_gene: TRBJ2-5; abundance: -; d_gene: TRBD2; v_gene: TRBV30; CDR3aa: CAWSASGLAFQETQYF; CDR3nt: TGTGCCTGGAGTGCATCGGGACTAGCTTTCCAAGAGACCCAGTACTTC
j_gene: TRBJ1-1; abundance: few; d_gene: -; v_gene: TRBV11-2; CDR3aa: CASSFQGGTEAFF; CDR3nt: TGTGCCAGCAGCTTTCAGGGAGGGACTGAAGCTTTCTTT
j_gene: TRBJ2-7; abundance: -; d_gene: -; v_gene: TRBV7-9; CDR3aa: CASSFASAYSYEQYF; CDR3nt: TGTGCCAGCAGCTTCGCTAGCGCCTACTCCTACGAGCAGTACTTC
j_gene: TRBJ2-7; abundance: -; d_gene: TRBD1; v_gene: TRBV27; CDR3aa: CASSPRQGAPPLEQYF; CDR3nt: TGTGCCAGCAGTCCGCGACAGGGGGCGCCGCCCTTGGAGCAGTACTTC
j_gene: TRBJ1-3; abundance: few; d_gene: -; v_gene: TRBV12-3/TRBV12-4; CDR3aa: CASTLEGGNTIYF; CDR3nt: TGTGCCAGCACTCTAGAAGGTGGAAACACCATATATTTT
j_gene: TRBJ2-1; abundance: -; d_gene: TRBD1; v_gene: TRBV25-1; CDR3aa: CASNPDRGSGNEQFF; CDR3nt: TGTGCCAGCAACCCGGACAGGGGATCCGGCAATGAGCAGTTCTTC
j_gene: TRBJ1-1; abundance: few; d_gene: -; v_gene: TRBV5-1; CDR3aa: CASSPQVWGKEAFF; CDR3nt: TGCGCCAGCAGCCCGCAGGTTTGGGGCAAAGAAGCTTTCTTT
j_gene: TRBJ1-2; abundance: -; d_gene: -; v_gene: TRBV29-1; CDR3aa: CSLGADGYTF; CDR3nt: TGCAGCTTAGGGGCGGATGGCTACACCTTC
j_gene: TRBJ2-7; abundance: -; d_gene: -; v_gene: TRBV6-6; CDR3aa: CASSTAGKEYEQYF; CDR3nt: TGTGCCAGCAGTACCGCCGGGAAAGAGTACGAGCAGTACTTC
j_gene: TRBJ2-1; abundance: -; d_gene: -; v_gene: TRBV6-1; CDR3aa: CASSEITVQILFF; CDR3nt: TGTGCCAGCAGTGAAATTACAGTCCAGATTCTGTTCTTC